This T cell receptor (beta chain) is from a study of neoadjuvant anti-PD-1 for oral cavity cancer (dated by TCRdb to the early 2020s). Turning to the overall study: Three to four biweekly doses of nivolumab at 3 mg/kg were mostly administered to patients before curative-intent surgical resection. Patients who did not progress were given a fourth nivolumab dose at about day 43 and had definitive surgical resection on days 50-56. Under RECIST 1.1, patients with complete response, partial response or stable disease were classed as responders, and patients with progression were classed as non-responders. There were 12 patients in the parent correlative cohort, and the response rate was around 30%. The full study reports these points: Higher pretreatment blood TCRbeta clonality and lower post-treatment tumor TCRbeta clonality were correlated with higher pretreatment blood Treg/Th17 ratios. TCR analyses included only three patients per response group, and the authors called for larger cohorts for validation. After neoadjuvant nivolumab, non-responders showed significantly higher T cell clonality (Gini index) in PBMCs than responders did.

As for this clone: The clone's antigen remains unknown. Per-base quality was not reported, and no clone a single base away is much larger than it.

CDR1 and CDR2 are read off the germline V gene as SGHAT and FQNNGV. Its CDR3 holds 12 amino acids, cysteine through phenylalanine. The only DNA kept is the CDR3, 36 bases in frame from the first base. V lost 5 bases and J lost 6 bases; the stretch between them is 10 bases long. For deep sequencing, PBMC libraries mostly used 400 to 500 ng of input genomic DNA, with six replicates for each sample. Following the manufacturer's instructions, the team built TCRbeta libraries using the immunoSEQ hsTCRbeta kit. Sequencing of the completed libraries took place using an Illumina NovaSeq 6000 S4 flow cell after they had been pooled to roughly 3.2 nM. Under the source paper's analysis protocol: Raw data preprocessing and quality control were performed with the immunoSEQ Analyzer. The analysis was limited to productive rearrangements, and each clonotype was defined by a unique CDR3 amino acid sequence. Using the R package tcR, the researchers computed the Gini-Simpson index as their estimate of repertoire clonality. Student's t test was used to compare Gini indices, and Pearson correlation was used to assess associations with tumor size change. As stored in TCRdb, this immuneACCESS dataset retains in-frame rearrangements with V and J assigned. A fraction of the clones does not appear; measured against another copy, unresolved V genes explain less than half of the discrepancy, and the remainder lacks a known reason. V, J and clone size are taken as reported in that table, and D and trimming were inferred from the DNA itself. The table for this sample lists 50,000 to 65,000 clones; more than 65% of them were counted only once. Around 2.6% of the sample is in the top ten clones.

What this sample's time point label stands for: before neoadjuvant nivolumab. Patients were newly diagnosed with stage II-IVA oral cavity squamous cell carcinoma and had received no prior systemic or radiation treatment. The cohort was composed of patients with HPV-negative, locally advanced oral cavity squamous cell carcinoma. Peripheral blood mononuclear cells were analyzed directly and were not maintained or expanded in culture. Samples were obtained from a longitudinal correlative study of a single-arm phase II trial of neoadjuvant nivolumab in oral cavity squamous cell carcinoma. Subject-matched pre- and post-treatment PBMCs and tumors from three responders and three non-responders were subjected to genomic DNA-based TCRbeta sequencing. Peripheral blood mononuclear cells were collected before nivolumab treatment and were collected again after treatment, at the time of surgery. The Maxwell RSC DNA from Cells kit was used to extract genomic DNA from PBMCs.

This TCR came from a person between 40 and 79 years old with oral cavity squamous cell carcinoma. In this chain, TRBV11-2 is recombined with TRBJ1-2; TRBD1 is a weak D gene call, 6 bases matching. The material was PBMCs, obtained before nivolumab (anti-PD-1) treatment. The CDR3 sequence is CASSAQGNGYTF. The DNA is TGTGCCAGCAGCGCTCAGGGGAATGGCTACACCTTC.